These T cell receptor beta chains were read from a single sample in a study of cytomegalovirus exposure and HLA in healthy donors. Assay: immunoSEQ multiplex PCR; the TCRdb copy retains only in-frame clones and omits some. The sample yields about 120,000 clones, about three quarters seen once. The material sequenced was PBMCs. The source of these receptors is a woman in her 40s in good health and CMV-seropositive. Both conserved end residues are part of each CDR3. Each record gives: V gene, clone size, D gene, J gene, CDR3 protein, CDR3 DNA. A D gene is named only where the DNA matches it firmly. Only some rows state a clone size, as once, few, many or a class for expanded clones.

>TRBV6-5|once|-|TRBJ1-6
CASLPSYNSPLHF
TGTGCCAGCCTCCCGTCCTATAATTCACCCCTCCACTTT
>TRBV15|-|-|TRBJ1-6
CATSNLLQGGNSPLHF
TGTGCCACCAGCAACCTTCTCCAGGGCGGCAATTCACCCCTCCACTTT
>TRBV10-3|-|-|TRBJ1-3
CAIKGAGNTIYF
TGTGCCATCAAAGGGGCTGGAAACACCATATATTTT
>TRBV2|few|-|TRBJ2-5
CASTGTAQETQYF
TGTGCCAGCACCGGGACTGCACAAGAGACCCAGTACTTC
>TRBV2|-|TRBD2|TRBJ2-1
CASKEASGSNEQFF
TGTGCCAGCAAGGAGGCTAGCGGGAGTAATGAGCAGTTCTTC
>TRBV4-1|-|-|TRBJ1-6
CASSHRAGGDSPLHF
TGCGCCAGCAGCCATAGGGCCGGAGGGGATTCACCCCTCCACTTT
>TRBV19|-|-|TRBJ1-2
CASSMGGSPGRSYGYTF
TGTGCCAGTAGTATGGGAGGAAGCCCGGGGCGGTCCTATGGCTACACCTTC
>TRBV5-8|-|-|TRBJ1-4
CATKGVSGEKLFF
TGTGCCACCAAGGGGGTTTCGGGTGAAAAACTGTTTTTT
>TRBV7-2|-|-|TRBJ2-7
CASSPHTSGEQYF
TGTGCCAGCAGCCCTCATACCAGCGGTGAGCAGTACTTC
>TRBV4-2|-|-|TRBJ2-3
CASSQQLGITDTQYF
TGTGCCAGCAGCCAACAACTAGGTATCACAGATACGCAGTATTTT
>TRBV19|once|TRBD1|TRBJ1-5
CASSWQGANGQPQHF
TGTGCCAGTAGTTGGCAGGGGGCTAACGGTCAGCCCCAGCATTTT
>TRBV5-4|-|TRBD1|TRBJ1-3
CASSLGGQGGGNTIYF
TGTGCCAGCAGCTTGGGGGGACAGGGTGGCGGAAACACCATATATTTT
>TRBV11-2|-|-|TRBJ1-1
CASSLGGPMNTEAFF
TGTGCCAGCAGCTTAGGGGGCCCCATGAACACTGAAGCTTTCTTT
>TRBV5-1|-|-|TRBJ1-1
CASSSLLNTEAFF
TGCGCCAGCAGCAGTCTGCTAAACACTGAAGCTTTCTTT
>TRBV7-9|once|-|TRBJ2-7
CASSLRSTGTPTREQYF
TGTGCCAGCAGCTTACGCTCCACCGGGACTCCCACACGTGAGCAGTACTTC
>TRBV14|-|-|TRBJ2-1
CASSPLRSTEQFF
TGTGCCAGCAGCCCCCTCCGGAGTACTGAGCAGTTCTTC
>TRBV19|-|TRBD1|TRBJ2-7
CASSPGTGAYEQYF
TGTGCCAGTAGTCCCGGGACAGGGGCCTACGAGCAGTACTTC
>TRBV6-5|-|-|TRBJ2-5
CASSYQQGRETQYF
TGTGCCAGCAGTTACCAACAGGGGAGGGAGACCCAGTACTTC
>TRBV4-1|few|TRBD2|TRBJ2-1
CASSQVDLGLANNEQFF
TGCGCCAGCAGCCAAGTGGACCTGGGACTAGCGAACAATGAGCAGTTCTTC
>TRBV4-1|once|-|TRBJ1-3
CASSQAATLSGNTIYF
TGCGCCAGCAGCCAAGCGGCGACACTCTCTGGAAACACCATATATTTT
>TRBV2|few|-|TRBJ2-3
CASSEDGRADTQYF
TGTGCCAGCAGTGAAGACGGGCGGGCAGATACGCAGTATTTT
>TRBV11-2|-|TRBD1|TRBJ1-1
CASSLTGETEAFF
TGTGCCAGCAGTTTAACAGGGGAGACTGAAGCTTTCTTT
>TRBV25-1|-|TRBD1|TRBJ2-7
CASSDYRGSLSYEQYF
TGTGCCAGCAGTGACTACAGGGGAAGTCTATCCTACGAGCAGTACTTC
>TRBV2|-|TRBD1|TRBJ2-7
CASSGGGQGYEQYF
TGTGCCAGCAGCGGGGGGGGACAGGGGTATGAGCAGTACTTC
>TRBV7-8|few|TRBD1|TRBJ2-7
CASSPPGTGINYEQYF
TGTGCCAGCAGCCCGCCCGGGACAGGGATTAACTACGAGCAGTACTTC
>TRBV10-3|-|TRBD1|TRBJ1-6
CAIRDRGNSPLHF
TGTGCCATCCGAGACAGGGGGAATTCACCCCTCCACTTT
>TRBV6-5|-|TRBD1|TRBJ1-4
CASRNERTGRLFF
TGTGCCAGCAGAAACGAGAGGACAGGGCGCCTGTTTTTT
>TRBV27|-|-|TRBJ1-6
CASSNRDNSPLHF
TGTGCCAGCAGTAACAGGGATAATTCACCCCTCCACTTT
>TRBV12-1|-|-|TRBJ2-2
CASTPGGVQAENTGELFF
TGTGCCAGCACCCCCGGAGGGGTTCAAGCGGAGAACACCGGGGAGCTGTTTTTT
>TRBV11-2|-|TRBD1|TRBJ1-6
CASSPAEGTGLHF
TGTGCCAGCAGTCCTGCGGAAGGGACAGGGCTCCACTTT
>TRBV11-2|-|-|TRBJ2-7
CASSFSGYEQYF
TGTGCCAGCAGCTTTTCGGGCTACGAGCAGTACTTC
>TRBV19|-|TRBD2|TRBJ2-3
CASSAPTSASTDTQYF
TGTGCCAGTAGTGCCCCCACTAGCGCCAGCACAGATACGCAGTATTTT
>TRBV19|once|-|TRBJ1-5
CASSARTADQPQHF
TGTGCCAGTAGTGCACGGACAGCAGATCAGCCCCAGCATTTT
>TRBV7-9|few|-|TRBJ2-7
CASSLQGSEQYF
TGTGCCAGCAGCCTGCAGGGGAGCGAGCAGTACTTC
>TRBV7-2|-|-|TRBJ2-1
CASSLELAVEQFF
TGTGCCAGCAGCTTAGAACTGGCGGTTGAGCAGTTCTTC
>TRBV30|-|-|TRBJ2-5
CAWSWTSKETQYF
TGTGCCTGGAGTTGGACTTCTAAAGAGACCCAGTACTTC
>TRBV5-4|-|TRBD2|TRBJ2-2
CASSLSGLGLSGELFF
TGTGCCAGCAGCTTGTCAGGACTAGGGCTATCCGGGGAGCTGTTTTTT
>TRBV4-1|-|TRBD1|TRBJ2-3
CASSLGQGSDTQYF
TGCGCCAGCAGCCTGGGACAGGGTTCAGATACGCAGTATTTT
>TRBV7-2|-|TRBD1|TRBJ2-1
CASSLGQGSSYNEQFF
TGTGCCAGCAGCTTAGGACAGGGGAGCTCCTACAATGAGCAGTTCTTC
>TRBV5-1|-|-|TRBJ2-1
CASSFHSGLSYNEQFF
TGCGCCAGCAGCTTTCATAGCGGACTCTCCTACAATGAGCAGTTCTTC
>TRBV29-1|-|-|TRBJ1-2
CSVGIDSIYGYTF
TGCAGCGTTGGGATCGACAGCATCTATGGCTACACCTTC
>TRBV7-2|-|-|TRBJ1-4
CASSQGQRNEKLFF
TGTGCCAGCAGCCAGGGGCAGCGGAATGAAAAACTGTTTTTT
>TRBV6-4|-|-|TRBJ1-6
CASSEGSSGNSPLHF
TGTGCCAGCAGTGAGGGGAGTTCGGGAAATTCACCCCTCCACTTT
>TRBV7-2|-|TRBD1|TRBJ1-1
CASSPTLGRGLNTEAFF
TGTGCCAGCAGCCCAACGCTGGGCAGGGGGTTAAACACTGAAGCTTTCTTT
>TRBV30|-|TRBD1|TRBJ2-5
CAWSSGTGQETQYF
TGTGCCTGGAGTAGTGGGACAGGACAAGAGACCCAGTACTTC
>TRBV5-5|-|TRBD2|TRBJ2-3
CASSLGGRVPDTQYF
TGTGCCAGCAGCTTGGGTGGGAGGGTTCCGGATACGCAGTATTTT
>TRBV6-5|-|TRBD2|TRBJ2-5
CASSYGGVRETQYF
TGTGCCAGCAGTTACGGGGGGGTTCGGGAGACCCAGTACTTC